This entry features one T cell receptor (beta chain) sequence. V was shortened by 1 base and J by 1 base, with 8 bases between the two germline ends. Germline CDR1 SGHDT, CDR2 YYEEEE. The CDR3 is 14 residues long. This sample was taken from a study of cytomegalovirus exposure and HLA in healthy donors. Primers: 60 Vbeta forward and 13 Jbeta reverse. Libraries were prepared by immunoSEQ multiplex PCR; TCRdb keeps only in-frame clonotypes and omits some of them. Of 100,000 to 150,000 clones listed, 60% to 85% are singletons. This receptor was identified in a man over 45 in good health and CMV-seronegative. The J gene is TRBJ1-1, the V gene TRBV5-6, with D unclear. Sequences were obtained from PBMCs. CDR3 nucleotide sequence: TGTGCCAGCAGCTTGCCGGACTCGAACACTGAAGCTTTCTTT. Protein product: CASSLPDSNTEAFF.